Listed below are T cell receptor beta chains from one sample, sequenced in a study of T-cell memory formation after mild COVID-19. TCRdb redid the calling of the 5' RACE reads with MiXCR, one entry per CDR3 protein. Found here are under 700,000 distinct CDR3 sequences, approximately 20% of them singletons; the top ten hold around an eighth. Material: PBMCs or a T cell subset sorted from them (not recorded which). These receptor sequences come from an adult woman who had mild COVID-19 (a few samples of this study predate the infection). Cell type and time point are not known. Both conserved end residues are part of each CDR3. The D gene is left open where the match is weak. A row's size may be missing; if present it is once, few, many or a size class.

few,TRBJ1-4,TRBV9,NA,CASSLLDSNEKLFF,TGTGCCAGCAGTCTCCTAGACTCAAATGAAAAACTGTTTTTT
few,TRBJ2-1,TRBV7-7,TRBD1,CASSTAAGQGNEQFF,TGTGCTAGCAGTACAGCTGCTGGACAGGGCAATGAGCAGTTCTTC
few,TRBJ2-3,TRBV10-3,TRBD1,CAISESATGGGGDTQYF,TGTGCCATCAGTGAGTCGGCGACAGGGGGCGGAGGAGATACGCAGTATTTT
few,TRBJ2-7,TRBV3-1,NA,CASSQDQGWTGSEQYF,TGTGCCAGCAGCCAAGATCAGGGTTGGACGGGAAGTGAGCAGTACTTC
few,TRBJ2-5,TRBV2,NA,CASSGTERNTQYF,TGTGCCAGCAGTGGGACCGAAAGGAATACCCAGTACTTC
NA,TRBJ1-1,TRBV24-1,NA,CATSDPRTDTEAFF,TGTGCCACCAGTGACCCTCGGACGGACACTGAAGCTTTCTTT
NA,TRBJ1-2,TRBV6-5,NA,CASSPNPDYGYTF,TGTGCCAGCAGTCCTAACCCAGACTATGGCTACACCTTC
NA,TRBJ2-4,TRBV15,NA,CATSGLAKNIQYF,TGTGCCACCAGCGGATTAGCCAAAAACATTCAGTACTTC
once,TRBJ2-1,TRBV4-2,NA,CASSRTGDSRSNEQFF,TGTGCCAGCAGCCGAACAGGGGACTCGCGGAGCAATGAGCAGTTCTTC
few,TRBJ2-7,TRBV7-9,NA,CASSLPTRGEQYF,TGTGCCAGCAGCTTGCCAACCCGGGGCGAGCAGTACTTC
NA,TRBJ2-3,TRBV7-9,NA,CASSLDGRVTDTQYF,TGTGCCAGCAGCTTGGACGGAAGAGTCACAGATACGCAGTATTTT
few,TRBJ2-7,TRBV7-9,NA,CASSPEVRGHMSYEQYF,TGTGCCAGCAGCCCTGAGGTACGCGGGCACATGTCCTACGAGCAGTACTTC
NA,TRBJ2-7,TRBV20-1,TRBD1,CSATDRPDEQYF,TGCAGTGCTACGGACAGGCCAGACGAGCAGTACTTC
many,TRBJ2-1,TRBV7-3,NA,CASSLRGDSYNEQFF,TGTGCCAGCAGCTTAAGGGGGGACTCCTACAATGAGCAGTTCTTC
NA,TRBJ1-3,TRBV2,NA,CASNGDGSGNTIYF,TGTGCCAGCAATGGTGATGGCTCTGGAAACACCATATATTTT
NA,TRBJ2-4,TRBV7-2,NA,CASSLASQGAKNIQYF,TGTGCCAGCAGCTTAGCGAGCCAGGGCGCCAAAAACATTCAGTACTTC
NA,TRBJ2-1,TRBV5-1,NA,CASTMLEARSYNEQFF,TGCGCCAGCACCATGTTGGAGGCCCGCTCCTACAATGAGCAGTTCTTC
NA,TRBJ1-1,TRBV7-2,TRBD1,CASSIQGTNPNTEAFF,TGTGCCAGCAGCATACAGGGGACAAACCCGAACACTGAAGCTTTCTTT
NA,TRBJ2-3,TRBV9,NA,CASSVVGRASTDTQYF,TGTGCCAGCAGCGTAGTCGGTAGGGCCTCCACAGATACGCAGTATTTT
NA,TRBJ2-2,TRBV24-1,TRBD1,CATSDHRQGASYSGELFF,TGTGCCACCAGTGACCATCGACAGGGGGCTTCGTATTCTGGGGAGCTGTTTTTT
NA,TRBJ2-1,TRBV5-1,TRBD2,CASSLDPAGGYIGYNEQFF,TGCGCCAGCAGCTTGGATCCAGCGGGAGGTTATATCGGCTACAATGAGCAGTTCTTC
NA,TRBJ2-1,TRBV11-2,TRBD2,CASSPVTSGRARNEQFF,TGTGCCAGCAGCCCCGTCACTAGCGGGAGGGCCCGCAATGAGCAGTTCTTC
few,TRBJ2-2,TRBV11-2,NA,CASSFKQRLLATGELFF,TGTGCCAGCAGCTTCAAACAGCGTCTGTTAGCCACCGGGGAGCTGTTTTTT
NA,TRBJ1-5,TRBV18,NA,CASSPARDGQPQHF,TGTGCCAGCTCACCAGCCAGGGATGGTCAGCCCCAGCATTTT
few,TRBJ1-1,TRBV6-6,TRBD1,CASSQGALFF,TGTGCCAGCTCACAGGGGGCTTTATTCTTT
NA,TRBJ2-5,TRBV6-1,NA,CASRTAVETQYF,TGTGCCAGCAGAACAGCGGTCGAGACCCAGTACTTC
few,TRBJ2-1,TRBV6-5,TRBD1,CASSYRGTGVNEQFF,TGTGCCAGCAGTTACCGAGGGACAGGGGTCAATGAGCAGTTCTTC
few,TRBJ2-7,TRBV5-1,NA,CASKPRTLGGNYEQYF,TGCGCCAGCAAACCACGGACGCTCGGGGGAAACTACGAGCAGTACTTC
NA,TRBJ2-1,TRBV20-1,TRBD2,CSSEGLATYNEQFF,TGCAGTTCTGAGGGACTAGCGACCTACAATGAGCAGTTCTTC
few,TRBJ1-3,TRBV25-1,NA,CASSEGRYSGNTIYF,TGTGCCAGCAGTGAGGGACGGTACTCTGGAAACACCATATATTTT
NA,TRBJ1-5,TRBV10-2,NA,CASSGTAANQPQHF,TGCGCCAGCAGTGGGACAGCTGCAAATCAGCCCCAGCATTTT
NA,TRBJ1-6,TRBV6-5,NA,CASSQNPGTWGLDTYNSPLHF,TGTGCCAGCAGTCAGAACCCTGGGACTTGGGGTTTGGATACCTATAATTCACCCCTCCACTTT
few,TRBJ2-1,TRBV11-3,NA,CASRGGLSYNEQFF,TGTGCCAGCAGGGGCGGGCTCTCCTACAATGAGCAGTTCTTC
few,TRBJ2-2,TRBV5-1,NA,CASSLGAGGELFF,TGCGCCAGCAGCTTGGGGGCCGGCGGGGAGCTGTTTTTT
few,TRBJ1-4,TRBV2,NA,CASLVGGAGSTNEKLFF,TGTGCCAGCCTCGTGGGGGGGGCGGGCTCAACTAATGAAAAACTGTTTTTT
few,TRBJ1-5,TRBV7-7,TRBD1,CASSSLGDRGNQPQHF,TGTGCCAGCAGCTCTTTAGGGGACAGGGGCAATCAGCCCCAGCATTTT
NA,TRBJ1-5,TRBV7-9,NA,CASSIGLSAQHF,TGTGCCAGCAGCATCGGACTTTCAGCCCAGCATTTT